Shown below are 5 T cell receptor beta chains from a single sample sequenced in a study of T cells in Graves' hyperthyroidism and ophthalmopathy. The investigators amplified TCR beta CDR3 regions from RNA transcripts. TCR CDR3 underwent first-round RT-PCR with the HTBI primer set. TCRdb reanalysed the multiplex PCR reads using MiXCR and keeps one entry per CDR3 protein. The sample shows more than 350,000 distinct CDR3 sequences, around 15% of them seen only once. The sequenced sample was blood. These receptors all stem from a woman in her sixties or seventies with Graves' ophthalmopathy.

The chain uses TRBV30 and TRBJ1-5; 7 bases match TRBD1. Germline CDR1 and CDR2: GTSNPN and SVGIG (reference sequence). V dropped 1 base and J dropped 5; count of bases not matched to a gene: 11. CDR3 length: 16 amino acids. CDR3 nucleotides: TGTGCCTGGAGTGATGTTGGGGACAGCCGATATCAGCCCCAGCATTTT. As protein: CAWSDVGDSRYQPQHF. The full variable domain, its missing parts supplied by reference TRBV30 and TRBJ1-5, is SQTIHQWPATLVQPVGSPLSLECTVEGTSNPNLYWYRQAAGRGLQLLFYSVGIGQISSEVPQNLSASRPQDRQFILSSKKLLLSDSGFYLCAWSDVGDSRYQPQHFGDGTRLSIL.

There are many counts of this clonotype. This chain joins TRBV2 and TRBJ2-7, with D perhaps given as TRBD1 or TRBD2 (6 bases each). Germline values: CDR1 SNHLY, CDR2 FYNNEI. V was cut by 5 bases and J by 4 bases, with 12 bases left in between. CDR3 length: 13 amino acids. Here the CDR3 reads CASSQRGEYEQYF. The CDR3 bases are TGTGCCAGCAGTCAAAGGGGGGAGTACGAGCAGTACTTC.

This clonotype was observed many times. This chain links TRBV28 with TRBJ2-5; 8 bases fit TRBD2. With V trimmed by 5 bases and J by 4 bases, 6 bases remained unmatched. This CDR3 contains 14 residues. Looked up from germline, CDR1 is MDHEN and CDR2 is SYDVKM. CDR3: CASSPAGAGETQYF. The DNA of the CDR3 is TGTGCCAGCAGTCCAGCGGGAGCAGGAGAGACCCAGTACTTC. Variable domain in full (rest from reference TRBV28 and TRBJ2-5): DVKVTQSSRYLVKRTGEKVFLECVQDMDHENMFWYRQDPGLGLRLIYFSYDVKMKEKGDIPEGYSVSREKKERFSLILESASTNQTSMYLCASSPAGAGETQYFGPGTRLLVL.

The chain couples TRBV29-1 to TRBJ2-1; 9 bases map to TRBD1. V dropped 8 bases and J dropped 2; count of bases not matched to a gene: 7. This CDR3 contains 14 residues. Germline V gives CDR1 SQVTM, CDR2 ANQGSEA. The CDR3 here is CSLVGQGTYNEQFF. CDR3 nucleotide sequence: TGCAGCCTCGTTGGACAGGGGACCTACAATGAGCAGTTCTTC.

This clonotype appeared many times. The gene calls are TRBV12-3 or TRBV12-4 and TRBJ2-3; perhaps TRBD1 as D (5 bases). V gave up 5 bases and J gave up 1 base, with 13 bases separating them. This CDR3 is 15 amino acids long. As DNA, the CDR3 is TGTGCCAGCAGTGCCCCGAACAGGCGCACAGATACGCAGTATTTT. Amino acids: CASSAPNRRTDTQYF.